This record looks at one T cell receptor beta chain sequence and its context. TCRdb passed the reads through MiXCR, listing each CDR3 protein once. The sample has approximately 180,000 distinct CDR3 sequences, about 18% seen once. The ends lost 7 bases at V and 2 bases at J; junction bases unmatched: 5. From germline, CDR1 is SQVTM and CDR2 ANQGSEA. The CDR3 length is 13 residues. This entry comes from a study of T cell repertoires in cytomegalovirus infection. The sequencing input was CD8+ T cells from PBMCs. The TCR comes from a human donor in good health (CMV status not recorded). Some clones in this sample may be carry-over from other donors' samples. This chain uses TRBV29-1 with TRBJ1-3; 7 nucleotides align to TRBD1. The CDR3 loop reads CSALQGTGNTIYF. The CDR3 DNA sequence: TGCAGCGCTCTACAGGGGACTGGAAACACCATATATTTT.